Many counts were recorded for the clone carrying this T cell receptor (beta chain). For CDR3 and TCR beta VDJ profiling, genomic DNA was the template used. Via MiXCR, TCRdb re-called the reads, giving one row per CDR3 protein. Altogether approximately 99,000 distinct CDR3 sequences are present, around 50% being singletons, with the ten largest covering around a third. The sample belongs to a study of CD8+CD57+ T cells in acquired aplastic anemia. Study as a whole: Healthy donors gave about 10 million reads on average for CD4+ cells.

The CDR3 has 13 residues. Germline values: CDR1 SGDLS, CDR2 YYNGEE. The V end lost 3 bases, the J end lost 2 bases, and 8 bases lay between the germline ends. V gene TRBV9 combines with J gene TRBJ1-1; a weak D match, TRBD1 (5 bases). The sample taken for sequencing was sorted CD4+, CD8+, or CD8+CD57+ T cells (not recorded which) from PBMCs. The origin of this receptor is a human donor in good health, serving as a control. In DNA, the CDR3 is TGTGCCAGCAGCGGGGGCGGAAACACTGAAGCTTTCTTT. Protein sequence: CASSGGGNTEAFF.